This T cell receptor beta chain was sequenced for a study of blood T cell repertoires in COVID-19. Study as a whole: From the United States, Italy and Spain came samples of acute and convalescent COVID-19. T cells, B-cell-depleted T cells, or PBMCs supplied cDNA or gDNA.

Original data processing: By means of reference gene primer amplification, nucleated cell counts were estimated. Clones were read by immunoSEQ multiplex PCR, and TCRdb kept only the in-frame ones, dropping some. V, J and clone size were drawn from that table, and D and trimming were deduced from the DNA. The table shows approximately 77,000 clones, with around 76% occurring only once. CDR1 and CDR2 (germline): MNHNY, SVGAGI (reference sequence). The CDR3 has 14 amino acids. Trimming left V 6 bases short and J 4 bases short, with 14 bases between. The sequenced sample consisted of peripheral blood. The TCR originated in a man in his 70s with active or convalescent COVID-19. The chain combines TRBV6-6 with TRBJ2-3; D is possibly TRBD2 (6 bases). The CDR3 region is CASRTRGLADTQYF. The DNA for the CDR3 is TGTGCCAGCAGGACTCGGGGGTTGGCAGATACGCAGTATTTT.